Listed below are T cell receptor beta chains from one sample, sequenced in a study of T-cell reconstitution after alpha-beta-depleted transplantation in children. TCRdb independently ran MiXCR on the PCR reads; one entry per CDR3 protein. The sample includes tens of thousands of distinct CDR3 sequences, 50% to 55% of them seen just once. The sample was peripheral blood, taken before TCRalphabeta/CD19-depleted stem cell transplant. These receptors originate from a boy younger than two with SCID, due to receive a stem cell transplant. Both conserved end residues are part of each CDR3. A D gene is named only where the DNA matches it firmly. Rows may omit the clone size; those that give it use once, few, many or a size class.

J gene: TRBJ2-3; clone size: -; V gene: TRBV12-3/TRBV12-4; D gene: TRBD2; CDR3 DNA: TGTGCCAGCAGTTTCTATGCCAGCGGGGGCACAGATACGCAGTATTTT; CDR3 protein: CASSFYASGGTDTQYF
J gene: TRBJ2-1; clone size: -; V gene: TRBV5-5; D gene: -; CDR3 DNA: TGTGCCAGCAGCTTGGTAGTATCAGGGTTTCTTGAGCAGTTCTTC; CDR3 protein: CASSLVVSGFLEQFF
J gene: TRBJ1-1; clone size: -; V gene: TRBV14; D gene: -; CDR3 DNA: TGTGCCAGCAGCCAAGAAGGATTGGTTGAAGCTTTCTTT; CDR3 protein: CASSQEGLVEAFF
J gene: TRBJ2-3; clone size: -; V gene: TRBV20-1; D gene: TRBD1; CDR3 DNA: TGCAGTGCTAGCCTCAGGGGGCCTAGCACAGATACGCAGTATTTT; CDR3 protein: CSASLRGPSTDTQYF
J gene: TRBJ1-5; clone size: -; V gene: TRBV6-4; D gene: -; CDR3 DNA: TGTGCCAGCACTAATCAGCCCCAGCATTTT; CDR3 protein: CASTNQPQHF
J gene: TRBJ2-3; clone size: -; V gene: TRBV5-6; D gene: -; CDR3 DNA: TGTGCCAGCAGCTTGGCCCAGGGGTCGGGGACGCAGTATTTT; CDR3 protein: CASSLAQGSGTQYF
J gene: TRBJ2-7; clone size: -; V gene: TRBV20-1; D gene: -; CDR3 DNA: TGCAGTGGGTCCCGGGGCAGAGCCTACGAGCAGTACTTC; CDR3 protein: CSGSRGRAYEQYF
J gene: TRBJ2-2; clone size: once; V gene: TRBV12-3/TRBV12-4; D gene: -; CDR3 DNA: TGTGCCAGCAGTTTAAGGGAGGACGGGGAGCTGTTTTTT; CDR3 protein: CASSLREDGELFF
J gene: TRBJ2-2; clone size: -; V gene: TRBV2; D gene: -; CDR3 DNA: TGTGCCAGCAGGGAGCCGGGACCGAACACCGGGGAGCTGTTTTTT; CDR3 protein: CASREPGPNTGELFF
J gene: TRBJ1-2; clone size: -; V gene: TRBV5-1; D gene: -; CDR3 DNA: TGCGCCAGCAGCTTGAACGGGTATGGCTACACCTTC; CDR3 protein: CASSLNGYGYTF
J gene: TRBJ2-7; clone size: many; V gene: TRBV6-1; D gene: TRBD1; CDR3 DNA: TGTGCCAGCAGTGGGACAGGGCGAGGCGGACAGTACTTC; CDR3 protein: CASSGTGRGGQYF